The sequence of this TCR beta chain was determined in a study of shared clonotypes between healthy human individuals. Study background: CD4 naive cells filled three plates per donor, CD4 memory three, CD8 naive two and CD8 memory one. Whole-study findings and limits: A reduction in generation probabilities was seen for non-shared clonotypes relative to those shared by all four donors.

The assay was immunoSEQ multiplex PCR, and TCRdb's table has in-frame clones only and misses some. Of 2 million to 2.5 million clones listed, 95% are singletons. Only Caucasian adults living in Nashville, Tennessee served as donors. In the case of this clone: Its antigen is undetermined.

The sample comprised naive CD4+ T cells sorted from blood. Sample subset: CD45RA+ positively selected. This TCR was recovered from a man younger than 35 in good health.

CDR3 coding DNA: TGTGCCAGCTCACCTAGCCCAGCCTTTACGGAGCCCCAGCATTTT. This encodes CASSPSPAFTEPQHF. V gene TRBV18 combines with J gene TRBJ1-5; the D is unclear. The CDR3 loop spans 15 amino acids. Germline V gene lookup returns CDR1 KGHSH and CDR2 LQKENI. Trimming took 3 bases from V and 8 from J, leaving 17 bases between them.